This T cell receptor (beta chain) comes out of a study of blood T cell repertoires in COVID-19 (dated by TCRdb to the early 2020s). About the study as a whole: Samples covering the acute and convalescent phases of COVID-19 were provided by collaborators in the United States, Italy and Spain. The material from the prospective study consisted of cDNA or gDNA derived from T cells, B-cell-depleted T cells, or PBMCs. The dataset comprised deeply sampled blood TCRbeta repertoires from subjects exposed to, actively infected with, or recovered from COVID-19. The repertoires were released in a freely available public database intended as a resource for research on the immune response to SARS-CoV-2. The samples were drawn from two sources: the first 160 participants of the ongoing ImmuneRACE study, and about 1,300 subjects contributed by 6 global collaborators. Sample metadata almost always included a de-identified subject ID, COVID-19 status, age in years and sex. Where available, HLA class I and class II types were taken from metadata supplied by the sample provider and were not determined by assay-based typing. Summary of the overall study and its limitations: Clinical and demographic metadata were provided uncurated, with the amount varying by source and participant.

As for this clone: Its target antigen remains unknown. No qualities accompany the bases; no much larger clone lies one base away.

TCRbeta CDR3 regions were amplified from genomic DNA using the immunoSEQ Assay, a bias-controlled multiplex PCR. Concerning the study's data processing: Within the assay, amplification of reference gene primers was used to estimate how many nucleated cells each sample contained. To quantify the absolute abundance of each unique TCRbeta CDR3 rearrangement, sequence reads were collapsed and filtered. Productive Simpson clonality was computed per sample as the square root of Simpson's diversity index over productive rearrangements. Entries here come from immuneACCESS through TCRdb and include only in-frame sequences with V and J called. Some clones fail to appear in such tables; in the studies checked, an unresolved V gene covers under half of the shortfall, and the cause of the remainder is unknown. For V, J and clone size, that table is used; D and trimming come from the DNA. The sample contains about 330,000 clones, around 86% of them found a single time. The ten largest clones represent over 9.5% of the sample.

In the prospective study, participants were about 18 to 90 years old, resided in about two dozen geographic areas of the United States, and were enrolled through a virtual design. Cohort assignment in the prospective study relied on participant-reported clinical history from a screening survey and a study questionnaire. Recovered participants in ImmuneRACE Cohort 3 were defined as having two consecutive negative NP/OP PCR tests, clearance from a healthcare professional, or resolution of symptoms. In the prospective study, whole blood, serum and a nasopharyngeal or oropharyngeal swab were collected from each participant by mobile phlebotomists. Additional blood draws and questionnaires over an approximately two-month period could optionally be provided by prospective study participants. Before DNA extraction, blood samples from the prospective study were shipped at room temperature or frozen. Trimmed from V: 4 bases; trimmed from J: 3 bases; junction bases lacking a gene match: 0. There are 14 amino acids in the CDR3, from cysteine to phenylalanine inclusive. Of all the DNA, just the CDR3 is kept, 42 bases in frame from base 1. The CDR1 and CDR2 encoded by the germline V gene are SGHRS and YFSETQ.

This TCR came from a young woman who had recovered from COVID-19. The sequenced sample consisted of PBMCs or T cells enriched from blood (not recorded which). The V and J segments used are TRBV5-1 and TRBJ2-6, and 8 junctional nucleotides match TRBD2. The base sequence is TGCGCCAGCAGCGCGGGAGGTGGGGCCAACGTCCTGACTTTC. The resulting protein is CASSAGGGANVLTF.